A single TCR beta chain is shown here with its context. Antigen specificity is unknown. The CDR3 has 13 amino acids. The data are from a study of T cell responses to AZD1222 COVID-19 vaccine. Looking at the study overall: Combined were second doses at about 4 or about 12 weeks. Study-wide findings and caveats: Spike-wide coverage was observed for vaccine-associated CD4 TCRs, with dominant responses at 160-218 and 743-854. Following two doses of AZD1222, Spike-specific TCR breadth and depth rose. Within unmutated variant regions lay the reported targets of nearly half of spike-specific TCRs.

Clones were read by immunoSEQ multiplex PCR, and TCRdb kept only the in-frame ones, dropping some. The sample shows 95,000 to 150,000 clones, approximately 88% of them seen only once. This chain joins TRBV21-1 and TRBJ2-1; the D call TRBD2 from the table was never checked on the DNA. TRBV21-1 is described as a pseudogene. Source: peripheral blood, taken on day 0 of AZD1222 vaccination. The receptor's source is an adult in good health. CDR3 protein: CASSTGAFNEQFF. The DNA for the CDR3 is TGTGCCAGCAGCACCGGAGCCTTCAATGAGCAGTTCTTC.